Listed below are T cell receptor beta chains from one sample, sequenced in a study of cytomegalovirus exposure and HLA in healthy donors. Clones were sequenced by immunoSEQ multiplex PCR, and TCRdb holds only the in-frame ones, with some missing. The data hold 150,000 or so clones, with about 80% observed a single time. The sequenced sample was PBMCs. These receptors were collected from a man younger than 40 in good health and CMV-seropositive. CDR3s include the opening cysteine and the closing phenylalanine or tryptophan. A D gene is named only where the DNA matches it firmly. Clone size is given for some rows only: seen once, a few or many times, or a class if the clone is expanded.

V	size	J	D	DNA	CDR3
TRBV6-5	-	TRBJ1-4	TRBD1	TGTGCCAGCAGCCCTGACAGGGGGACGAAACTGTTTTTT	CASSPDRGTKLFF
TRBV28	-	TRBJ2-1	TRBD2	TGTGCCAGCAATGTGGCGGGAGTGGTTGAGCAGTTCTTC	CASNVAGVVEQFF
TRBV27	-	TRBJ2-7	TRBD1	TGTGCCAGCAGTTTATCAGGGACAGGGCCTTTCTCCGAGCAGTACTTC	CASSLSGTGPFSEQYF
TRBV7-9	-	TRBJ1-2	TRBD1	TGTGCCAGCAGCCCGACGACAGGGAACTATGGCTACACCTTC	CASSPTTGNYGYTF
TRBV7-9	-	TRBJ1-1	-	TGTGCCAGCAGCTCCCTAGTCGGGAACACTGAAGCTTTCTTT	CASSSLVGNTEAFF
TRBV7-2	-	TRBJ1-2	-	TGTGCCAGCAGCTTAGGGGGGCGGGGGGCCTCTAACTATGGCTACACCTTC	CASSLGGRGASNYGYTF
TRBV19	-	TRBJ1-5	TRBD1	TGTGCCAGTAGTATAGAAATAAGGGGGCAACAGCCCCAGCATTTT	CASSIEIRGQQPQHF
TRBV11-1	-	TRBJ1-3	-	TGTGCCAGCAGCTTAACAACCGCCTCTGGAAACACCATATATTTT	CASSLTTASGNTIYF
TRBV30	-	TRBJ1-6	-	TGTGCCTGGAGTGGGGGGGTGGGCACCCTCCACTTT	CAWSGGVGTLHF
TRBV9	-	TRBJ2-1	TRBD2	TGTGCCAGCAGCGCAACTATAGCGGGATACTCCTACAATGAGCAGTTCTTC	CASSATIAGYSYNEQFF
TRBV18	-	TRBJ1-2	-	TGTGCCAGCTCACCACCGACACCCTGGGCGGGCTACACCTTC	CASSPPTPWAGYTF
TRBV28	-	TRBJ1-5	-	TGTGCCAGCAGCCCCGGCAGAGGGGGACCTAGCAATCAGCCCCAGCATTTT	CASSPGRGGPSNQPQHF
TRBV27	-	TRBJ2-1	TRBD1	TGTGCCAGCAGTCTAACAGGGGGCTCCTACAATGAGCAGTTCTTC	CASSLTGGSYNEQFF
TRBV6-6	few	TRBJ1-3	-	TGTGCCAGCAGTAGCGGGACATTAGGGAACACCATATATTTT	CASSSGTLGNTIYF
TRBV7-8	-	TRBJ2-5	TRBD2	TGTGCCAGCAGCTTAACACGCGGGGGGAAGGGAGAGACCCAGTACTTC	CASSLTRGGKGETQYF
TRBV27	few	TRBJ1-1	-	TGTGCCAGCAGACTGGAGGCTTTCTTT	CASRLEAFF
TRBV18	-	TRBJ2-3	TRBD2	TGTGCCAGCTCACCCCGACTAGCGGGACCAGATACGCAGTATTTT	CASSPRLAGPDTQYF
TRBV2	once	TRBJ2-2	TRBD2	TGTGCCAGCAGTGTAGAACTAGCGGGGGCCGCGAACACCGGGGAGCTGTTTTTT	CASSVELAGAANTGELFF
TRBV7-9	-	TRBJ2-5	TRBD2	TGTGCCAGCAGCCCCCCGGGACTAGCATTGGAGACCCAGTACTTC	CASSPPGLALETQYF
TRBV21-1	-	TRBJ1-2	-	TGTGCCAGCAGCAAAGGCCAACAGGGGATAAGCTATGGCTACACCTTC	CASSKGQQGISYGYTF
TRBV19	-	TRBJ1-6	-	TGTGCCAGCTCATTAGGGCCCGGGAGTAATTCACCCCTCCACTTT	CASSLGPGSNSPLHF
TRBV19	-	TRBJ2-3	TRBD1	TGTGCCAGTAGCCCACCGTTTGGGACAGGAAAAGATACGCAGTATTTT	CASSPPFGTGKDTQYF
TRBV5-4	-	TRBJ2-1	-	TGTGCCAGCAGCCGAGGAGGTGAGACAGGAAACAATGAGCAGTTCTTC	CASSRGGETGNNEQFF
TRBV25-1	-	TRBJ2-1	-	TGTGCCAGCAGTGAATTAGGCGGCAGGGCCCTTCGAAATGAGCAGTTCTTC	CASSELGGRALRNEQFF
TRBV5-1	once	TRBJ2-1	-	TGCGCCAGCAGCTTGTCGGACACCTACAATGAGCAGTTCTTC	CASSLSDTYNEQFF
TRBV6-6	-	TRBJ1-5	-	TGTGCCAGCAGTTCCAGCGATGGCAATCAGCCCCAGCATTTT	CASSSSDGNQPQHF
TRBV28	-	TRBJ2-7	TRBD1	TGTGCCAGCAGTTTAGGGACAGCCAGGTCCTACGAGCAGTACTTC	CASSLGTARSYEQYF
TRBV2	-	TRBJ1-2	-	TGTGCCAGCAGTGAACCTGGGCTGGGTTCCGACTATGGCTACACCTTC	CASSEPGLGSDYGYTF